The 9 T cell receptor beta chains below were found in one sample sequenced in a study of cytomegalovirus exposure and HLA in healthy donors. The PCR used 60 Vbeta and 13 Jbeta primers. Clones were sequenced by immunoSEQ multiplex PCR, and TCRdb holds only the in-frame ones, with some missing. The sample lists some 150,000 clones, around nine tenths occurring once. The sample consisted of PBMCs. The receptor set was obtained from a woman aged 25 to 45 in good health and CMV-seronegative.

The count of this clone is one. This chain links TRBV29-1 with TRBJ2-1, with 7 bases identical to TRBD2. This CDR3 comprises 15 residues. Germline trimming cut 3 bases from V and 7 bases from J; bases unmatched to any gene: 12. Germline-derived CDR1 and CDR2 are SQVTM and ANQGSEA. The CDR3 reads CSVERAAGVLNEQFF. The CDR3 DNA follows: TGCAGCGTTGAGCGGGCGGCGGGGGTTTTAAATGAGCAGTTCTTC.

This clone was observed once. The chain uses TRBV28 and TRBJ2-3; weak D call: TRBD2 (5 bases). The V gene's germline CDR1 is MDHEN and CDR2 SYDVKM. This CDR3 has 13 amino acids. With 7 bases removed from V and 1 base from J, the gap between germline ends came to 9 bases. The CDR3 region is CASKGSGTDTQYF. The CDR3 coding sequence is TGTGCCAGCAAGGGTAGCGGCACAGATACGCAGTATTTT. Full variable domain (outside the CDR3, taken from reference TRBV28 and TRBJ2-3): DVKVTQSSRYLVKRTGEKVFLECVQDMDHENMFWYRQDPGLGLRLIYFSYDVKMKEKGDIPEGYSVSREKKERFSLILESASTNQTSMYLCASKGSGTDTQYFGPGTRLTVL.

The V and J genes are TRBV6-1 and TRBJ2-1; 10 bases fit TRBD1. After removal of 10 bases from V and 8 bases from J, the junction contained 11 bases not matched to a gene. CDR3 length equals 14 residues. Germline CDR1 reads MNHNS; CDR2 reads SASEGT. The CDR3 DNA follows: TGTGCCACAACCGGGACAGGGGCCGTCGATGAGCAGTTCTTC. Amino acids: CATTGTGAVDEQFF.

V is TRBV28 and J is TRBJ2-7, with 8 bases aligning to TRBD2. There are 18 residues in the CDR3. V shed 4 bases, J shed 3 bases, and the junction held 17 bases outside the gene matches. Germline V gene sequence: CDR1 MDHEN, CDR2 SYDVKM. Here the CDR3 DNA reads TGTGCCAGCAGTTCCCCCTTAGGGCGGGGGGAACCCGTCTACGAGCAGTACTTC. This gives the protein CASSSPLGRGEPVYEQYF.

CDR3 loop: CASSLGAGGQTNEQFF. CDR3 in DNA: TGTGCCAGCAGCTTAGGCGCGGGGGGCCAGACCAATGAGCAGTTCTTC. V is TRBV7-9 and J is TRBJ2-1, with 8 bases identical to TRBD2. The CDR3 extends over 16 amino acids. Germline trimming cut 1 base from V and 6 bases from J; bases unmatched to any gene: 8. Germline CDR1 reads SEHNR; CDR2 reads FQNEAQ (reference sequence).

The chain recombines TRBV7-9 with TRBJ1-2, with D uncertain. V was trimmed by 2 bases and J by 6 bases, leaving 19 bases between them. The length of the CDR3 is 16 residues. Germline V lookup: CDR1 SEHNR, CDR2 FQNEAQ (reference sequence). CDR3 in amino acids: CASSLTAMEGVDGYTF. CDR3 bases: TGTGCCAGCAGCTTAACCGCCATGGAGGGAGTAGATGGCTACACCTTC.

Of note for this clone: The same CDR3 arises from other DNA sequences in this sample as well. The chain is built from TRBV29-1 and TRBJ2-1; D perhaps matches TRBD2 (6 bases). The V end was cut by 6 bases, the J end by 0 bases, with 12 bases between. The CDR3 is 14 amino acids. Germline assignment: CDR1 SQVTM and CDR2 ANQGSEA. Here the CDR3 DNA reads TGCAGCGTCCTTAGCGGAAGCTCCTACAATGAGCAGTTCTTC. This codes for CSVLSGSSYNEQFF.

The chain has TRBV5-5 and TRBJ1-2; possible D gene TRBD1, 5 bases. V shed 0 bases and J shed 0 bases, with 9 bases lying between them. Germline CDR1 and CDR2: SGHKS and YYEKEE (reference sequence). The CDR3 consists of 15 residues. CDR3 DNA: TGTGCCAGCAGCTTGGTCTCGGGGGCTAACTATGGCTACACCTTC. Its protein product is CASSLVSGANYGYTF.

The CDR3 nucleotides read TGTGCCAGCAGCCCCACCGGGACAGAAAGAGCGGGAGGGGCTAACAATGAGCAGTTCTTC. Amino acids: CASSPTGTERAGGANNEQFF. This rearrangement joins TRBV4-2 to TRBJ2-1; 10 nucleotides agree with TRBD2. After removal of 4 bases from V and 5 bases from J, the junction contained 20 bases not matched to a gene. The V gene's germline CDR1 is LGHNA and CDR2 YNFKEQ. The CDR3 covers 20 residues.